A single sample is the source of the 5 T cell receptor beta chains below, sequenced in a study of T cell responses to AZD1222 COVID-19 vaccine. Profiling relied on immunoSEQ multiplex PCR, and the TCRdb table lists in-frame clones only, not all of them. This table has some 130,000 clones, around 93% appearing once. Sequenced here: peripheral blood, sampled on day 0 of AZD1222 vaccination. These receptors were collected from an adult in good health.

There are a few counts of this clone. V and J are TRBV3-1 (or the pseudogene TRBV3-2) and TRBJ1-4; 7 positions agree with TRBD1. The length of the CDR3 is 14 residues. V dropped 1 base and J dropped 7; count of bases not matched to a gene: 3. CDR1 LGHDT and CDR2 YNNKEL come from the germline V gene (reference sequence). CDR3 bases: TGTGCCAGCAGCCAAGGGGACAGCGGTGAAAAACTGTTTTTT. Protein: CASSQGDSGEKLFF.

V and J are TRBV19 and TRBJ1-3; TRBD1 is a possible D gene (6 bases). V was trimmed by 4 bases and J by 0 bases, leaving 7 bases between them. CDR3 length: 14 residues. Germline V gives CDR1 LNHDA, CDR2 SQIVND (reference sequence). The chain's CDR3 is CASSRGGSGNTIYF. The CDR3 DNA follows: TGTGCCAGTAGTAGAGGGGGCTCTGGAAACACCATATATTTT.

The V call is TRBV24-1, the J call TRBJ1-5; the D is unclear. The V end was cut by 2 bases, the J end by 4 bases, with 5 bases between. Germline values: CDR1 KGHDR, CDR2 SFDVKD. CDR3 size: 13 residues. The CDR3 sequence is CATSDSQNQPQHF. The CDR3 DNA follows: TGTGCCACCAGTGATTCGCAAAATCAGCCCCAGCATTTT.

The chain is built from TRBV24-1 and TRBJ2-1; 8 bases fit TRBD1. CDR1 KGHDR and CDR2 SFDVKD come from the germline V gene. CDR3 size: 15 residues. V was clipped by 2 bases and J by 3 bases; unmatched bases: 2. The CDR3 spells CATSDWTGSYNEQFF. CDR3 in DNA: TGTGCCACCAGTGATTGGACAGGGAGCTACAATGAGCAGTTCTTC.

V gene TRBV19 combines with J gene TRBJ2-3, with D perhaps TRBD2 (6 bases). V was clipped by 2 bases and J by 4 bases, with 13 bases between them. This CDR3 spans 15 amino acids. CDR1 LNHDA and CDR2 SQIVND come from the germline V gene (reference sequence). The chain's CDR3 is CASSIMERGSDTQYF. The CDR3 bases are TGTGCCAGTAGTATAATGGAACGGGGGTCAGATACGCAGTATTTT.